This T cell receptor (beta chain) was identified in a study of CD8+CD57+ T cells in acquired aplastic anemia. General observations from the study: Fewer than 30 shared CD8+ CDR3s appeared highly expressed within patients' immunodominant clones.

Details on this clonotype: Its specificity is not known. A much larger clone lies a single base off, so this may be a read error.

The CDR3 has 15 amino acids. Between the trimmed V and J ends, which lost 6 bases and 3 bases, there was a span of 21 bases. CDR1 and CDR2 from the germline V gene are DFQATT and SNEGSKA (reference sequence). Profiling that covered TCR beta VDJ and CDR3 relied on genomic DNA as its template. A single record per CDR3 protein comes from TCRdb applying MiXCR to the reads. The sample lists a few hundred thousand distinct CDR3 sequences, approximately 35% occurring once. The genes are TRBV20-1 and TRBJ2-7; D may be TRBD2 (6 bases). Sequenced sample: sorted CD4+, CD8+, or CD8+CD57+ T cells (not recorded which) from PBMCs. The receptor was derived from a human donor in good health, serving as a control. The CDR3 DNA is TGCAGTGCCAATAGCGGAACGGGTACTCTCTACGAGCAGTACTTC. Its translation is CSANSGTGTLYEQYF.